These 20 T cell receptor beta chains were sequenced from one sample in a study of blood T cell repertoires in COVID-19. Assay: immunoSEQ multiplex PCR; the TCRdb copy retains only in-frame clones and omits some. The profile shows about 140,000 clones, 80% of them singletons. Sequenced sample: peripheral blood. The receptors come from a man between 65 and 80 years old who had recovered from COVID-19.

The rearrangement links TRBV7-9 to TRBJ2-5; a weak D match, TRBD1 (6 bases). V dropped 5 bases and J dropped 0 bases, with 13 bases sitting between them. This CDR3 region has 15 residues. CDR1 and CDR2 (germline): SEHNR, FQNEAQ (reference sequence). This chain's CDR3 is CASSPIGTNQETQYF. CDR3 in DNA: TGTGCCAGCAGCCCAATCGGGACAAACCAAGAGACCCAGTACTTC.

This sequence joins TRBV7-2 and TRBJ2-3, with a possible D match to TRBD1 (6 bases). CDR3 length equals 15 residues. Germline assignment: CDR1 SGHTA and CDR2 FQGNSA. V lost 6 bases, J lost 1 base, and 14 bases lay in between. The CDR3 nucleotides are TGTGCCAGCAGGAATACAGGGATCGGCACAGATACGCAGTATTTT. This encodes CASRNTGIGTDTQYF.

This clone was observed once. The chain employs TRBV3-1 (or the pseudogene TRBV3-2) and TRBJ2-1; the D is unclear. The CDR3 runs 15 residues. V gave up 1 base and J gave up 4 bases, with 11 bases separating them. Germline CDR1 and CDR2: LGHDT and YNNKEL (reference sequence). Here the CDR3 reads CASSQGRYPYNEQFF. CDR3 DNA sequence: TGTGCCAGCAGCCAAGGTCGGTACCCTTACAATGAGCAGTTCTTC.

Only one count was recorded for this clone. The CDR3, as DNA: TGTGCCAGTCAGCTAGTGAACACCGGGGAGCTGTTTTTT. Protein: CASQLVNTGELFF. The chain recombines TRBV28 with TRBJ2-2; no firm D call. V lost 9 bases and J 1 base, leaving 9 bases between the germline ends. The CDR3 spans 13 residues. Germline values: CDR1 MDHEN, CDR2 SYDVKM.

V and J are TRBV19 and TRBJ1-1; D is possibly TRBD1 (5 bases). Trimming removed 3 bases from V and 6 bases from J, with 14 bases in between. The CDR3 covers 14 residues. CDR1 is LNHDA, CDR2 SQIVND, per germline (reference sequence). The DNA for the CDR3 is TGTGCCAGTAGTATGGGGGGGGAATCTCCTGAAGCTTTCTTT. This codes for CASSMGGESPEAFF. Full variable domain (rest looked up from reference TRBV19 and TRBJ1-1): DGGITQSPKYLFRKEGQNVTLSCEQNLNHDAMYWYRQDPGQGLRLIYYSQIVNDFQKGDIAEGYSVSREKKESFPLTVTSAQKNPTAFYLCASSMGGESPEAFFGQGTRLTVV.

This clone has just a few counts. The CDR3 spells CATSHRRESRETQYF. In nucleotides, the CDR3 is TGTGCCACCTCCCATCGGCGAGAATCGCGGGAGACCCAGTACTTC. The chain links TRBV19 to TRBJ2-5, with unresolved D. Trimming cost V 10 bases and J 5 bases, with 23 bases left between them. The CDR3 is 15 residues long. Germline CDR1 is LNHDA and CDR2 is SQIVND (reference sequence).

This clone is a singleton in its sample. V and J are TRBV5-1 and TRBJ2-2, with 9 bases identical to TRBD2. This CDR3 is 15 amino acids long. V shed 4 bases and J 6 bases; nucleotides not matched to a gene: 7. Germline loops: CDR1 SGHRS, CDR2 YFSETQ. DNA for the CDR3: TGCGCCAGCAGCGGTCTAGCGGGACGGGCCGGGGAGCTGTTTTTT. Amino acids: CASSGLAGRAGELFF.

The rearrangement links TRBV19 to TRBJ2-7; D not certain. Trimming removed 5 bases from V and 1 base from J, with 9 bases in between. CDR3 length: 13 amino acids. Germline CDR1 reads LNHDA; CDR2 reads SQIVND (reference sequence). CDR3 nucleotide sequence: TGTGCCAGTAGTTTTGGAGAGTCCTACGAGCAGTACTTC. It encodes CASSFGESYEQYF. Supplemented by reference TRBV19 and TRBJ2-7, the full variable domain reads DGGITQSPKYLFRKEGQNVTLSCEQNLNHDAMYWYRQDPGQGLRLIYYSQIVNDFQKGDIAEGYSVSREKKESFPLTVTSAQKNPTAFYLCASSFGESYEQYFGPGTRLTVT.

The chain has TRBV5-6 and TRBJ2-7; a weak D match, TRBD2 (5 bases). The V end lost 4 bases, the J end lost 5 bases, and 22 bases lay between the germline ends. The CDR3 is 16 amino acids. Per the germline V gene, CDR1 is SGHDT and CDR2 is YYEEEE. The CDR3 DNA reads TGTGCCAGCAGCCCAGACCCCAGAGGGTCCTTGGACGAGCAGTACTTC. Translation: CASSPDPRGSLDEQYF. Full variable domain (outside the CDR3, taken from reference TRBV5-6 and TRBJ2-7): DAGVTQSPTHLIKTRGQQVTLRCSPKSGHDTVSWYQQALGQGPQFIFQYYEEEERQRGNFPDRFSGHQFPNYSSELNVNALLLGDSALYLCASSPDPRGSLDEQYFGPGTRLTVT.

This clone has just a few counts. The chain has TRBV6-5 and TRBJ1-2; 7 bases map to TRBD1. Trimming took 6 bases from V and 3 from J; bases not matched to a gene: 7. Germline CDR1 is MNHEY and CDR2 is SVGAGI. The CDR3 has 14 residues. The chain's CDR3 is CASRMRGQDYGYTF. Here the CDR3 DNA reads TGTGCCAGCAGGATGAGGGGGCAGGACTATGGCTACACCTTC.

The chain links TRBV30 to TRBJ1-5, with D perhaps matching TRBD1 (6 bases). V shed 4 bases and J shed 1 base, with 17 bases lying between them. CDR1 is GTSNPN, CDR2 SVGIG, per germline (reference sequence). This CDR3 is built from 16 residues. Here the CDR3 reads CAWNAGAKQSNQPQHF. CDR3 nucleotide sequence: TGTGCCTGGAACGCAGGGGCAAAACAGAGCAATCAGCCCCAGCATTTT.

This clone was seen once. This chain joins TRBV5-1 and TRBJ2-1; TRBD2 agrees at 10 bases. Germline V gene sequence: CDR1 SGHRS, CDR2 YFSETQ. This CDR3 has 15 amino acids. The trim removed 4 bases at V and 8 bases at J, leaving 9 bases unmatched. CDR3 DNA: TGCGCCAGCAGCGCGACTAGCGGGTCGTGGGATGAGCAGTTCTTC. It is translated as CASSATSGSWDEQFF.

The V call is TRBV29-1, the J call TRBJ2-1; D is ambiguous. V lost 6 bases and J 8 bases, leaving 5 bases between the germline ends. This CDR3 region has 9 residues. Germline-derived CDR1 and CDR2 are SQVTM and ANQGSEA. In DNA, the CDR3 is TGCAGCGTCCGAGATGAGCAGTTCTTC. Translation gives CSVRDEQFF.

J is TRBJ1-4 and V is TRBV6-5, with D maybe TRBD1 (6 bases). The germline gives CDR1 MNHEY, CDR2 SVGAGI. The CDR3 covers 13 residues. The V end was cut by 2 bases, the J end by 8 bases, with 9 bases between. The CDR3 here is CASSYIRGEKLFF. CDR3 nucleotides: TGTGCCAGCAGTTACATCAGGGGCGAAAAACTGTTTTTT.

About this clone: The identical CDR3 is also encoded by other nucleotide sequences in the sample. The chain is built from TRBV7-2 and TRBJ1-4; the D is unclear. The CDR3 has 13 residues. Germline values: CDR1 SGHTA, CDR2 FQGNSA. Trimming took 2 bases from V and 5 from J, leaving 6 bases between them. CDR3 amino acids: CASSLNRNEKLFF. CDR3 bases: TGTGCCAGCAGCTTAAACAGAAATGAAAAACTGTTTTTT.

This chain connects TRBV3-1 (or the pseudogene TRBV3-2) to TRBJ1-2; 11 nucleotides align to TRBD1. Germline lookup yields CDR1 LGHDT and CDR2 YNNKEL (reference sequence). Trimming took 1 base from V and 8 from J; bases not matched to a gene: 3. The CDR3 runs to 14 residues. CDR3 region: CASSQGTGGNGYTF. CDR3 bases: TGTGCCAGCAGCCAAGGGACAGGGGGCAACGGCTACACCTTC.

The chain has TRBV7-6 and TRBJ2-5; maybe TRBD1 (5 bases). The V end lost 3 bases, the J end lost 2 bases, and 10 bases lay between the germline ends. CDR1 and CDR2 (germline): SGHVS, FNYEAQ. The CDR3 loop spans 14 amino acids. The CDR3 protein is CASSFRQIQETQYF. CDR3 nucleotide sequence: TGTGCCAGCAGCTTCAGACAGATTCAAGAGACCCAGTACTTC.

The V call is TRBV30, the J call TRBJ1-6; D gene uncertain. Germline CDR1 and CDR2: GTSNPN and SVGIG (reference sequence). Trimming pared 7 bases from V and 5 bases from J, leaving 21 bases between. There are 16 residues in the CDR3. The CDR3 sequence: CASKAPPGNNNSPLHF. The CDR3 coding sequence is TGTGCCTCAAAAGCCCCGCCAGGCAACAATAATTCACCCCTCCACTTT.

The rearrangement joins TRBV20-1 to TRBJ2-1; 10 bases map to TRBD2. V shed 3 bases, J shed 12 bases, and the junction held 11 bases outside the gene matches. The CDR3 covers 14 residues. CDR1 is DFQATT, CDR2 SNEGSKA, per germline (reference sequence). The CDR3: CSASRLAGDGGQFF. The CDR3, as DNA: TGCAGTGCTAGTAGGCTAGCGGGAGATGGCGGGCAGTTCTTC.

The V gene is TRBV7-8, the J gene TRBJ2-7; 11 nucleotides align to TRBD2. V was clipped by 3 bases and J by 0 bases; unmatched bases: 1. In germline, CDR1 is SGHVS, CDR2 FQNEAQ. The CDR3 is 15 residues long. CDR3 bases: TGTGCCAGCAGCTTCCTAGCGGGGGGCTCCTACGAGCAGTACTTC. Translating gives CASSFLAGGSYEQYF.